The 17 T cell receptor beta chains below all came from one sample that was sequenced in a study of T-cell memory formation after mild COVID-19. TCRdb reanalysed the 5' RACE reads using MiXCR and keeps one entry per CDR3 protein. The sample has about 250,000 distinct CDR3 sequences; roughly 15% are singletons. The sample was PBMCs or a T cell subset sorted from them (not recorded which). These receptors were obtained from an adult woman who had mild COVID-19 (a few samples of this study predate the infection). Cell type and time point are not known.

This clonotype was counted many times. The chain is built from TRBV10-3 and TRBJ1-2, with D perhaps TRBD1 (5 bases). Trimming took off 0 bases at V and 4 bases at J, with 15 bases between the two ends. The CDR3 extends over 16 amino acids. Germline V gene data show CDR1 as ENHRY and CDR2 as SYGVKD. CDR3 region: CAISESRGRSTYGYTF. The DNA for the CDR3 is TGTGCCATCAGTGAGTCGAGGGGACGGAGCACCTATGGCTACACCTTC.

This clonotype was counted a single time. This sequence joins TRBV19 and TRBJ1-1, with 9 bases matching TRBD1. J lost 5 bases, V lost 3 bases, and 4 bases had no gene match. The germline CDR1 and CDR2 sequences are LNHDA and SQIVND (reference sequence). The CDR3 length is 14 residues. CDR3 coding DNA: TGTGCCAGTAGTATTAAGACAGGGGGGACTGAAGCTTTCTTT. It translates to CASSIKTGGTEAFF.

This clonotype was counted many times. In DNA form, the CDR3 reads TGTGCCAGCAGCACCCCACGGGACAGCCATGAAAAACTGTTTTTT. Its protein product is CASSTPRDSHEKLFF. The chain is built from TRBV5-5 and TRBJ1-4; 7 nucleotides align to TRBD1. The CDR3 is 15 residues long. J was trimmed by 6 bases and V by 4 bases; bases with no gene match: 9. CDR1 SGHKS and CDR2 YYEKEE come from the germline V gene (reference sequence).

DNA for the CDR3: TGTGCCAGCAGCGATGGACTAGCGCGTTACACAGATACGCAGTATTTT. This encodes CASSDGLARYTDTQYF. The J gene is TRBJ2-3, the V gene TRBV12-3 or TRBV12-4; 9 bases map to TRBD2. With V trimmed by 6 bases and J by 2 bases, 9 bases remained unmatched. The CDR3 is 16 residues long.

V is TRBV24-1 and J is TRBJ2-7; D remains unclear. The V gene lost 9 bases and the J gene lost 6 bases, with 17 bases spanning the gap. The germline V gene has CDR1 KGHDR and CDR2 SFDVKD. The CDR3 loop spans 13 amino acids. CDR3 sequence reads: CATADSFLSEQYF. CDR3 sequence (DNA): TGTGCCACCGCCGACTCTTTCCTCTCCGAGCAGTACTTC.

This clonotype appeared a few times. This chain connects TRBV4-2 to TRBJ2-7, with TRBD2 as a possible D gene (5 bases). The V gene lost 8 bases and the J gene lost 2 bases, with 16 bases spanning the gap. The germline CDR1 and CDR2 sequences are LGHNA and YNFKEQ. The CDR3 is 14 residues long. The CDR3 sequence is CASSAVTTAYEQYF. CDR3 coding DNA: TGTGCCAGCTCAGCGGTAACAACCGCCTACGAGCAGTACTTC.

This clonotype was seen repeatedly, ten times or more. This rearrangement joins TRBV5-1 to TRBJ1-1; D unclear. The germline CDR1 and CDR2 sequences are SGHRS and YFSETQ. The CDR3 contains 14 residues. Between the trimmed V and J ends, which lost 1 base and 4 bases, there was a span of 11 bases. CDR3 protein: CASSLLPRATEAFF. CDR3 DNA: TGCGCCAGCAGCTTGCTCCCTCGGGCCACTGAAGCTTTCTTT.

The V and J genes are TRBV19 and TRBJ1-2, with 10 positions matching TRBD1. Germline CDR1 is LNHDA and CDR2 is SQIVND (reference sequence). The CDR3 is 16 residues long. J gave up 6 bases and V 7 bases, and 14 bases lay outside the gene matches. The CDR3 DNA reads TGTGCCAGTACTAGATGGGGACAGGGGCAAACGGATGGCTACACCTTC. It specifies CASTRWGQGQTDGYTF.

The rearrangement uses TRBV12-3 or TRBV12-4 and TRBJ2-1, with 10 bases fitting TRBD1. CDR3 length: 12 amino acids. The V segment lost 8 bases and the J segment 9 bases; nucleotides outside the gene matches: 4. The CDR3 bases are TGTGCCAGCGGACAGGGGGTCAGTGAGCAGTTCTTC. Translating gives CASGQGVSEQFF.

The J gene is TRBJ2-5, the V gene TRBV20-1; 8 bases line up with TRBD2. Germline V gives CDR1 DFQATT, CDR2 SNEGSKA (reference sequence). The ends lost 6 bases at V and 5 bases at J; junction bases unmatched: 14. The CDR3 runs 15 residues. The CDR3 protein is CSALWGGAGVETQYF. DNA for the CDR3: TGCAGTGCCCTCTGGGGGGGAGCGGGAGTGGAGACCCAGTACTTC.

The V call is TRBV5-1, the J call TRBJ1-2; D not resolved. V gave up 3 bases and J gave up 8 bases, with 17 bases separating them. Looked up from germline, CDR1 is SGHRS and CDR2 is YFSETQ. The CDR3 has 14 amino acids. The CDR3 protein is CASSSDGLARGYTF. CDR3 DNA: TGCGCCAGCAGCTCCGATGGACTGGCCCGGGGCTACACCTTC.

The V and J genes are TRBV12-3 or TRBV12-4 and TRBJ1-5, with a tentative D call TRBD1 (6 bases). The CDR3 loop spans 15 amino acids. Trimming pared 2 bases from V and 1 base from J, leaving 9 bases between. As DNA, the CDR3 is TGTGCCAGCAGTTTACCTGGACAGAGCAATCAGCCCCAGCATTTT. Its protein is CASSLPGQSNQPQHF.

This clonotype showed up just a few times. V usage is TRBV27 and J usage is TRBJ1-5; possibly TRBD1 for D (6 bases). CDR3 size: 16 residues. V was pared by 5 bases and J by 6 bases, with 20 bases between. Germline V gives CDR1 MNHEY, CDR2 SMNVEV (reference sequence). This chain's CDR3 is CASSLKPTGSIQPQHF. The CDR3 bases are TGTGCCAGCAGTCTAAAACCTACAGGGTCCATTCAGCCCCAGCATTTT.

In its sample, this clonotype was seen many times. The chain employs TRBV4-3 and TRBJ2-1; 11 nucleotides match TRBD2. The CDR3 has 18 amino acids. Trimming cost V 1 base and J 1 base; bases outside gene matches: 6. The germline CDR1 and CDR2 sequences are LGHNA and YSLEER. The CDR3, as DNA: TGCGCCAGCAGCCAAGGCGGTAGCGGGAGGGCATCCTACAATGAGCAGTTCTTC. As protein: CASSQGGSGRASYNEQFF.

This clonotype was picked up a small number of times. The chain is built from TRBV5-6 and TRBJ2-2, with TRBD2 matching over 9 bases. V was pared by 5 bases and J by 2 bases, with 13 bases of the junction left unmatched. Germline V gene lookup returns CDR1 SGHDT and CDR2 YYEEEE. The CDR3 runs to 18 residues. As DNA, the CDR3 is TGTGCCAGCAGATCCGCCGTGGCTAGCGGGATAAACACCGGGGAGCTGTTTTTT. Translated, it gives CASRSAVASGINTGELFF.

The chain combines TRBV29-1 with TRBJ2-7, with D perhaps TRBD2 (5 bases). This CDR3 is built from 13 residues. Germline CDR1 reads SQVTM; CDR2 reads ANQGSEA. V lost 3 bases, J lost 6 bases, and 15 bases lay in between. The CDR3 sequence: CSVDSYLGSEQYF. As DNA, the CDR3 is TGCAGCGTTGATTCTTACTTGGGGAGCGAGCAGTACTTC.

This clonotype was recorded once. The gene calls are TRBV11-2 and TRBJ2-2; D unclear. The CDR3 totals 15 residues. Germline V lookup: CDR1 SGHAT, CDR2 FQNNGV. With 2 bases removed from V and 1 base from J, the gap between germline ends came to 8 bases. The CDR3 region is CASSLRPLNTGELFF. CDR3 DNA sequence: TGTGCCAGCAGCTTAAGGCCGTTGAACACCGGGGAGCTGTTTTTT.